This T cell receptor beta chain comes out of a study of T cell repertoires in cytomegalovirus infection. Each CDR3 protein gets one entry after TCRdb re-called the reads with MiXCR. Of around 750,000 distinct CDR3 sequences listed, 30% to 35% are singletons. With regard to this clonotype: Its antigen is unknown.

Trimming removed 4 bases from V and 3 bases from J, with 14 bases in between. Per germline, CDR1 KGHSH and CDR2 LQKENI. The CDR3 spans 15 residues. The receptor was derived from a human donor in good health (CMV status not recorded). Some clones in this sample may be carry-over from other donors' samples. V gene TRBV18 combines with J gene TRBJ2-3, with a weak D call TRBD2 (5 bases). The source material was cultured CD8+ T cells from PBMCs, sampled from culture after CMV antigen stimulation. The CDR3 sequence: CASSLTVAGTDTQYF. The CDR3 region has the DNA TGTGCCAGCTCACTCACAGTTGCGGGTACAGATACGCAGTATTTT.